These 26 T cell receptor beta chains were all obtained from the same sample, sequenced in a study of OX40 agonist ivuxolimab in advanced cancers. The protocol was immunoSEQ multiplex PCR, while the TCRdb copy is restricted to in-frame clones and leaves out a portion. The sample gives fewer than 50,000 clones, 80% to 95% of which show up once; nearly 9.5% is in the top ten. The sample here was CD4+ or CD8+ T cells sorted from blood, taken in a trial of the OX40 agonist ivuxolimab. These receptors all stem from an adult with an advanced solid tumor such as melanoma, head and neck, liver or kidney cancer.

The rearrangement uses TRBV19 and TRBJ2-1; D is ambiguous. V was trimmed by 5 bases and J by 2 bases, leaving 7 bases between them. CDR1 LNHDA and CDR2 SQIVND come from the germline V gene (reference sequence). This CDR3 has 13 amino acids. CDR3 nucleotides: TGTGCCAGTAGTCCCGGAACCTACAATGAGCAGTTCTTC. Protein product: CASSPGTYNEQFF.

This sequence joins TRBV18 and TRBJ2-1; 10 bases align to TRBD1. The CDR3 is 21 residues long. Trimming at V came to 3 bases and at J to 4 bases, leaving 21 bases not matched to a gene. From germline, CDR1 is KGHSH and CDR2 LQKENI. CDR3 sequence reads: CASSPASPPPTGTGVYNEQFF. The DNA of the CDR3 is TGTGCCAGCTCACCCGCCAGCCCCCCTCCCACCGGGACAGGGGTATACAATGAGCAGTTCTTC.

The genes are TRBV7-9 and TRBJ1-3, with D tentatively TRBD1 (5 bases). Trimming cost V 4 bases and J 0 bases, with 19 bases left between them. This CDR3 comprises 18 residues. Germline-derived CDR1 and CDR2 are SEHNR and FQNEAQ (reference sequence). The CDR3 here is CASSSRPSGYLSGNTIYF. CDR3 bases: TGTGCCAGCAGCTCCCGACCTTCAGGGTACCTCTCTGGAAACACCATATATTTT. The full variable domain, completed using reference TRBV7-9 and TRBJ1-3, is DTGVSQNPRHKITKRGQNVTFRCDPISEHNRLYWYRQTLGQGPEFLTYFQNEAQLEKSRLLSDRFSAERPKGSFSTLEIQRTEQGDSAMYLCASSSRPSGYLSGNTIYFGEGSWLTVV.

The genes are TRBV7-9 and TRBJ2-1; 8 nucleotides agree with TRBD2. The CDR3 is 15 residues long. With 6 bases clipped from V and 2 bases from J, the junction kept 6 bases outside the gene matches. Looked up from germline, CDR1 is SEHNR and CDR2 is FQNEAQ (reference sequence). Here the CDR3 reads CASSPSGRAYNEQFF. The CDR3 nucleotides are TGTGCCAGCAGTCCCAGCGGGAGAGCCTACAATGAGCAGTTCTTC.

The chain recombines TRBV7-9 with TRBJ2-1; 10 positions agree with TRBD2. Germline CDR1 is SEHNR and CDR2 is FQNEAQ (reference sequence). The CDR3 runs 14 residues. V gave up 1 base and J gave up 7 bases; unmatched junction bases: 1. The CDR3 loop is CASSLVLAGNEQFF. The CDR3 nucleotides read TGTGCCAGCAGCTTAGTACTAGCGGGGAATGAGCAGTTCTTC.

J is TRBJ2-3 and V is TRBV19; 9 positions agree with TRBD1. The CDR3 is made up of 16 amino acids. The germline gives CDR1 LNHDA, CDR2 SQIVND (reference sequence). After removal of 3 bases from V and 1 base from J, the junction contained 5 bases not matched to a gene. The DNA for the CDR3 is TGTGCCAGTAGTATTGATTGGGACAGGGGCACAGATACGCAGTATTTT. Its protein is CASSIDWDRGTDTQYF.

The chain couples TRBV5-5 to TRBJ2-7; D perhaps matches TRBD1 (6 bases). V lost 4 bases to trimming and J lost 3 bases, with 17 bases between them. CDR1 and CDR2 from the germline V gene are SGHKS and YYEKEE (reference sequence). CDR3 length: 15 residues. CDR3 protein: CASSPATWGRYEQYF. DNA of the CDR3: TGTGCCAGCAGCCCTGCCACTTGGGGGCGCTACGAGCAGTACTTC.

This clone showed up just a few times. The chain joins TRBV10-1 to TRBJ2-7; possible D gene TRBD2, 6 bases. The germline gives CDR1 WNHNN, CDR2 SYGVQD (reference sequence). CDR3 length: 13 amino acids. Trimming pared 5 bases from V and 0 bases from J, leaving 8 bases between. CDR3 sequence (DNA): TGCGCCAGCAGTAGCGGGCTCTCCTACGAGCAGTACTTC. Its protein product is CASSSGLSYEQYF.

The V call is TRBV10-2, the J call TRBJ2-5; D possibly uses TRBD1 or TRBD2 (5 bases each). V was shortened by 4 bases and J by 5 bases, with 14 bases between the two germline ends. The germline gives CDR1 WSHSY, CDR2 SAAADI. The CDR3 consists of 14 residues. For the CDR3, the DNA is TGCGCCAGCAGTGTTTTGGGACCTCTGGAGACCCAGTACTTC. Protein sequence: CASSVLGPLETQYF.

The chain is built from TRBV19 and TRBJ1-1, with D uncertain. Germline-derived CDR1 and CDR2 are LNHDA and SQIVND (reference sequence). The CDR3 sequence is 11 residues long. V gave up 8 bases and J gave up 5 bases, with 9 bases separating them. This chain's CDR3 is CASGLLTEAFF. As DNA, the CDR3 is TGTGCCAGTGGGCTATTAACTGAAGCTTTCTTT.

This chain uses TRBV28 with TRBJ1-1, with TRBD1 matching 7 bases. With 6 bases clipped from V and 4 bases from J, the junction kept 8 bases outside the gene matches. Germline lookup yields CDR1 MDHEN and CDR2 SYDVKM. This CDR3 is 14 amino acids long. The CDR3 is CASSPRQGGTEAFF. The CDR3 DNA reads as TGTGCCAGCAGCCCCAGACAGGGCGGCACTGAAGCTTTCTTT.

The chain joins TRBV7-9 to TRBJ2-7; 14 nucleotides align to TRBD2. CDR3 length: 16 amino acids. The trim removed 5 bases at V and 3 bases at J, leaving 6 bases unmatched. Germline values: CDR1 SEHNR, CDR2 FQNEAQ (reference sequence). CDR3 nucleotide sequence: TGTGCCAGCAGCCCGGGACTAGCGGGAGTCAACTACGAGCAGTACTTC. Its translation: CASSPGLAGVNYEQYF.

The chain carries TRBV19 and TRBJ1-5, with D possibly TRBD1 on 5 matching bases. Between the trimmed V and J ends, which lost 6 bases and 3 bases, there was a span of 18 bases. From germline, CDR1 is LNHDA and CDR2 SQIVND (reference sequence). The CDR3 is 16 residues long. CDR3: CASRIGTPLANQPQHF. The CDR3 DNA reads as TGTGCCAGTAGGATTGGGACTCCGCTAGCCAATCAGCCCCAGCATTTT.

V and J are TRBV11-1 and TRBJ2-1; 10 positions match TRBD2. Germline CDR1 reads SGHAT; CDR2 reads FQDESV (reference sequence). With 0 bases clipped from V and 3 bases from J, the junction kept 5 bases outside the gene matches. The CDR3 consists of 17 residues. This CDR3 reads CASSLAFRTSGYNEQFF. The CDR3 DNA sequence: TGTGCCAGCAGCTTAGCCTTTAGGACTAGCGGCTACAATGAGCAGTTCTTC.

This sequence joins TRBV5-6 and TRBJ1-2, with D maybe TRBD1 (6 bases). Germline CDR1 and CDR2: SGHDT and YYEEEE. Trimming took 0 bases from V and 3 from J, leaving 18 bases between them. The length of the CDR3 is 17 residues. CDR3 sequence reads: CASSLEGVRGMDYGYTF. The CDR3 DNA follows: TGTGCCAGCAGCTTGGAAGGCGTCAGGGGTATGGACTATGGCTACACCTTC.

This clone turned up a few times. This chain uses TRBV4-3 with TRBJ2-3; D not certain. CDR1 and CDR2 from the germline V gene are LGHNA and YSLEER. CDR3 length equals 13 residues. Trimming shortened V by 0 bases and J by 7 bases, and 8 bases separated the two germline ends. DNA for the CDR3: TGCGCCAGCAGCCAAGATGAAGGAAATACGCAGTATTTT. Its translation is CASSQDEGNTQYF.

This clone came up a few times. The rearrangement joins TRBV7-8 to TRBJ1-2; D remains ambiguous. Germline lookup yields CDR1 SGHVS and CDR2 FQNEAQ. The germline V and J ends were trimmed by 5 bases and 3 bases, with 16 bases remaining between them. The CDR3 contains 15 residues. CDR3 DNA: TGTGCCAGCAGCCCCGGCGGACCTAGGGACTATGGCTACACCTTC. Its protein is CASSPGGPRDYGYTF.

The chain recombines TRBV27 with TRBJ1-1; 8 positions agree with TRBD1. V shed 6 bases, J shed 1 base, and the junction held 4 bases outside the gene matches. From germline, CDR1 is MNHEY and CDR2 SMNVEV (reference sequence). This CDR3 is built from 14 residues. The CDR3 here is CASSFDRGNTEAFF. DNA of the CDR3: TGTGCCAGCAGCTTCGACAGGGGGAACACTGAAGCTTTCTTT.

The V gene is TRBV7-6, the J gene TRBJ2-1, with 9 bases aligning to TRBD2. Germline assignment: CDR1 SGHVS and CDR2 FNYEAQ. The CDR3 length is 15 residues. V lost 2 bases to trimming and J lost 7 bases; unmatched junction nucleotides: 6. CDR3 nucleotide sequence: TGTGCCAGCAGCTTAATAGCGGGAGTCGGGAATGAGCAGTTCTTC. It yields the protein CASSLIAGVGNEQFF.

In its sample, this clone was seen once. The genes are TRBV4-3 and TRBJ2-7; D not certain. The CDR3 loop spans 14 amino acids. Germline V gene sequence: CDR1 LGHNA, CDR2 YSLEER. Between the trimmed V and J ends, which lost 7 bases and 2 bases, there was a span of 15 bases. The CDR3 spells CASIQDRNPYEQYV. Written as DNA, the CDR3 is TGCGCCAGCATTCAGGACCGTAACCCCTACGAGCAGTACGTC.

The V and J genes are TRBV6-5 and TRBJ1-4, with a tentative D call TRBD1 (6 bases). Trimming removed 1 base at V and 13 bases at J, with 16 bases between. The CDR3 is 14 amino acids. CDR1 is MNHEY and CDR2 is SVGAGI in the germline V gene. As DNA, the CDR3 is TGTGCCAGCAGTTACTTGACCGGACAGTCAGTACTGTTTTTT. Translation: CASSYLTGQSVLFF.

This CDR3 reads CASSPRQTGLTEAFF. The DNA of the CDR3 is TGTGCCAGCTCACCACGACAGACCGGCCTCACTGAAGCTTTCTTT. The chain recombines TRBV18 with TRBJ1-1, with D perhaps TRBD1 (5 bases). The CDR3 totals 15 residues. Germline CDR1 reads KGHSH; CDR2 reads LQKENI. Trimming took off 1 base at V and 4 bases at J, with 13 bases between the two ends. Together with reference TRBV18 and TRBJ1-1, the CDR3 gives the full variable domain: NAGVMQNPRHLVRRRGQEARLRCSPMKGHSHVYWYRQLPEEGLKFMVYLQKENIIDESGMPKERFSAEFPKEGPSILRIQQVVRGDSAAYFCASSPRQTGLTEAFFGQGTRLTVV.

The chain employs TRBV7-8 and TRBJ2-3; D not certain. Germline assignment: CDR1 SGHVS and CDR2 FQNEAQ. CDR3 length equals 12 residues. V gave up 11 bases and J gave up 3 bases, with 12 bases separating them. CDR3 sequence: CASVARTDTQYF. Here the CDR3 DNA reads TGTGCCTCCGTGGCACGAACAGATACGCAGTATTTT. Filled out from reference TRBV7-8 and TRBJ2-3, the complete variable domain reads GAGVSQSPRYKVAKRGQDVALRCDPISGHVSLFWYQQALGQGPEFLTYFQNEAQLDKSGLPSDRFFAERPEGSVSTLKIQRTQQEDSAVYLCASVARTDTQYFGPGTRLTVL.

This chain uses TRBV7-8 with TRBJ2-4; possibly TRBD2 for D (7 bases). V dropped 5 bases and J dropped 7 bases, with 21 bases sitting between them. The germline CDR1 and CDR2 sequences are SGHVS and FQNEAQ. The CDR3 has 16 residues. The CDR3, as DNA: TGTGCCAGCAGCCCCGGGAGGCGGGAGAGGGGGAACATTCAGTACTTC. Its protein is CASSPGRRERGNIQYF.

This sequence joins TRBV19 and TRBJ2-1; TRBD2 agrees at 14 bases. Germline V gene lookup returns CDR1 LNHDA and CDR2 SQIVND (reference sequence). V shed 6 bases, J shed 8 bases, and the junction held 15 bases outside the gene matches. CDR3 length equals 18 residues. As DNA, the CDR3 is TGTGCCAGTAGCCCCCTCCTCCCGGGACTAGCGGGAGTGGATGAGCAGTTCTTC. Its translation: CASSPLLPGLAGVDEQFF.

The chain's CDR3 is CASSLGPNEQFF. The CDR3, as DNA: TGTGCCAGCAGCTTAGGACCCAATGAGCAGTTCTTC. The genes are TRBV11-3 and TRBJ2-1; D gene uncertain. The CDR3 is 12 amino acids. The germline V gene has CDR1 SGHNT and CDR2 YENEEA. Trimming pared 1 base from V and 6 bases from J, leaving 4 bases between.